This T cell receptor beta chain comes out of a study of blood T cell repertoires in COVID-19. The assay was immunoSEQ multiplex PCR, and TCRdb's table has in-frame clones only and misses some. The sample shows tens of thousands of clones, 80% to 90% of them seen only once. Trimming removed 6 bases from V and 3 bases from J, with 11 bases in between. This CDR3 contains 13 residues. CDR1 is MNHNY, CDR2 SVGAGI, per germline (reference sequence). V and J are TRBV6-6 and TRBJ1-1; D unresolved. This clonotype was sampled from a man between 60 and 75 years old with acute or convalescent COVID-19. The sequenced material came from peripheral blood. CDR3: CASRTGRYTEAFF. DNA of the CDR3: TGTGCCAGCAGAACCGGGAGGTACACTGAAGCTTTCTTT.